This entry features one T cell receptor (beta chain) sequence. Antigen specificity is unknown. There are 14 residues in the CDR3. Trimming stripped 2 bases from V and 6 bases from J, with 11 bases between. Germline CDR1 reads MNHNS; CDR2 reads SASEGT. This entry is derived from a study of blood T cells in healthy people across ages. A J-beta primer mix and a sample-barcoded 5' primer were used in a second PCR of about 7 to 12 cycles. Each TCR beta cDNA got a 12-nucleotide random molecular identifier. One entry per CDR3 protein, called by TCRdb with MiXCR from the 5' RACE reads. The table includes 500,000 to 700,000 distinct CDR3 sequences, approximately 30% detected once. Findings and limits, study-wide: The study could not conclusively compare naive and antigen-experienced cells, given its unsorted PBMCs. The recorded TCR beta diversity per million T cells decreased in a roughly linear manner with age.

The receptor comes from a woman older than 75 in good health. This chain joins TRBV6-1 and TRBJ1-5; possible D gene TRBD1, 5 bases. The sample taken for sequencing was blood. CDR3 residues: CASSEFRVGQPQHF. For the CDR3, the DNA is TGTGCCAGCAGTGAATTCAGGGTTGGTCAGCCCCAGCATTTT.